This is a list of T cell receptor beta chains from one sample in a study of T-cell memory formation after mild COVID-19. TCRdb re-derived calls from the 5' RACE reads in MiXCR, one entry per CDR3 protein. The data hold some 65,000 distinct CDR3 sequences, with over 15% observed a single time. Source material: PBMCs or a T cell subset sorted from them (not recorded which). The receptor source for this set is an adult woman who had mild COVID-19 (a few samples of this study predate the infection). Cell type and time point are not known. CDR3s include the opening cysteine and the closing phenylalanine or tryptophan. The D gene is left open where the match is weak. Not all rows give a size; the values are once, few, many and, for expanded clones, a class.

V	length	J	D	size	CDR3	DNA
TRBV5-4	12	TRBJ1-1	NA	NA	CASSSQNTEAFF	TGTGCCAGCAGCTCCCAGAACACTGAAGCTTTCTTT
TRBV7-9	15	TRBJ2-7	TRBD1	NA	CATARATGGRYEQYF	TGTGCCACCGCGAGGGCGACAGGGGGCCGCTACGAGCAGTACTTC
TRBV20-1	15	TRBJ1-2	NA	NA	CSARDIILKGYGYTF	TGCAGTGCTAGAGATATAATCCTCAAGGGCTATGGCTACACCTTC
TRBV12-3/TRBV12-4	16	TRBJ2-5	TRBD2	few	CASSPPSGGAWGTQYF	TGTGCCAGCAGTCCCCCTAGCGGGGGGGCGTGGGGGACCCAGTACTTC
TRBV9	15	TRBJ2-3	NA	few	CASSVDGASTDTQYF	TGTGCCAGCAGCGTAGACGGGGCTAGCACAGATACGCAGTATTTT
TRBV6-1	15	TRBJ1-2	NA	NA	CASTPTPTEYYGYTF	TGTGCCAGCACCCCTACCCCGACAGAATATTATGGCTACACCTTC
TRBV20-1	17	TRBJ1-1	NA	few	CSARDLGSGQSIWGAFF	TGCAGTGCTAGAGATCTCGGATCCGGACAGTCAATTTGGGGAGCTTTCTTT
TRBV9	18	TRBJ2-1	NA	few	CASSLGPSKAVSYNEQFF	TGTGCCAGCAGCCTAGGGCCTAGCAAAGCTGTATCCTACAATGAGCAGTTCTTC
TRBV24-1	14	TRBJ2-7	TRBD1	NA	CATSAPTGDYEQYF	TGTGCCACCAGTGCCCCTACAGGGGACTACGAGCAGTACTTC
TRBV6-2/TRBV6-3	17	TRBJ2-5	TRBD2	NA	CASSYGLAGGPRETQYF	TGTGCCAGCAGTTATGGGCTAGCGGGAGGGCCAAGAGAGACCCAGTACTTC
TRBV9	13	TRBJ1-5	NA	few	CASSARPGQPQHF	TGTGCCAGCAGTGCCCGTCCGGGTCAGCCCCAGCATTTT
TRBV7-2	15	TRBJ2-3	TRBD2	few	CASSFGIAGMDTQYF	TGTGCCAGCAGCTTTGGTATAGCGGGAATGGATACGCAGTATTTT
TRBV20-1	15	TRBJ1-2	TRBD1	few	CSARDRTGLSGGYTF	TGCAGTGCTAGAGATCGGACAGGTCTGAGTGGCGGCTACACCTTC
TRBV7-9	15	TRBJ2-1	TRBD2	NA	CASSLRKAGEDEQFF	TGTGCCAGCAGCTTAAGGAAAGCGGGGGAGGATGAGCAGTTCTTC
TRBV24-1	15	TRBJ1-1	TRBD1	few	CATSDPTGGNTEAFF	TGTGCCACCAGTGACCCGACAGGGGGGAACACTGAAGCTTTCTTT
TRBV12-3/TRBV12-4	12	TRBJ1-4	NA	few	CASRGTNEKLFF	TGTGCCTCTAGGGGGACTAATGAAAAACTGTTTTTT
TRBV11-2	17	TRBJ1-3	NA	few	CASSLFIDEASGNTIYF	TGTGCCAGCAGCTTATTCATTGATGAGGCCTCTGGAAACACCATATATTTT
TRBV7-9	15	TRBJ2-1	TRBD1	few	CASSLQGAFWNEQFF	TGTGCCAGCAGCTTGCAGGGGGCTTTTTGGAATGAGCAGTTCTTC
TRBV12-3/TRBV12-4	12	TRBJ2-1	NA	NA	CASTNDWNEQFF	TGTGCCAGCACCAACGATTGGAATGAGCAGTTCTTC
TRBV20-1	11	TRBJ1-2	NA	once	CSAPTNDYYTF	TGCAGTGCTCCTACTAACGATTACTACACCTTC
TRBV11-2	16	TRBJ2-7	TRBD1	NA	CASSSPRGQGAYEQYF	TGTGCCAGCAGCTCTCCCAGGGGACAGGGAGCCTACGAGCAGTACTTC
TRBV29-1	13	TRBJ2-7	TRBD2	few	CSVDSGGTYEQYF	TGCAGCGTTGATTCGGGGGGGACCTACGAGCAGTACTTC
TRBV29-1	13	TRBJ2-1	NA	NA	CSVGTPSYNEQFF	TGCAGCGTCGGGACTCCCTCCTACAATGAGCAGTTCTTC
TRBV30	14	TRBJ2-2	NA	NA	CAWSRDSNTGELFF	TGTGCCTGGAGTAGAGATTCGAACACCGGGGAGCTGTTTTTT
TRBV7-9	15	TRBJ2-7	TRBD2	NA	CAGVAWGGSSYEQYF	TGTGCCGGGGTTGCTTGGGGGGGTTCCTCCTACGAGCAGTACTTC
TRBV7-9	12	TRBJ1-1	NA	few	CASSLRGSEAFF	TGTGCCAGCAGCCTCCGGGGCTCTGAAGCTTTCTTT
TRBV7-3	16	TRBJ2-1	NA	few	CASSSFGGAGRNEQFF	TGTGCCAGCAGCAGCTTTGGGGGCGCGGGGCGGAATGAGCAGTTCTTC
TRBV5-5	15	TRBJ2-7	TRBD2	NA	CASSLNRRGEYEQYF	TGTGCCAGCAGCTTGAATCGCCGGGGGGAATACGAGCAGTACTTC
TRBV12-3/TRBV12-4	13	TRBJ2-1	NA	NA	CASSLARSNEQFF	TGTGCCAGCAGCCTCGCCCGGAGCAATGAGCAGTTCTTC
TRBV12-3/TRBV12-4	19	TRBJ2-7	TRBD1	few	CASSSISPFGQGEYYEQYF	TGTGCCAGCAGTTCCATATCCCCCTTTGGGCAGGGGGAGTACTACGAGCAGTACTTC
TRBV6-2/TRBV6-3	18	TRBJ2-5	TRBD2	NA	CASSYSGGILLHQETQYF	TGTGCCAGCAGTTATAGCGGGGGGATCCTACTACACCAAGAGACCCAGTACTTC
TRBV29-1	12	TRBJ2-2	NA	NA	CSALDGLGELFF	TGCAGCGCCCTGGACGGGCTAGGGGAGCTGTTTTTT
TRBV6-5	15	TRBJ2-1	TRBD2	few	CASRSLAASYNEQFF	TGTGCCAGCCGGTCGCTAGCGGCGTCCTACAATGAGCAGTTCTTC
TRBV5-1	14	TRBJ2-3	TRBD1	NA	CASSHGQGADTQYF	TGCGCCAGCAGCCACGGACAGGGCGCAGATACGCAGTATTTT
TRBV9	14	TRBJ1-2	TRBD1	NA	CASTRDRAHYGYTF	TGTGCCAGCACTCGGGACAGGGCTCACTATGGCTACACCTTC
TRBV7-6	12	TRBJ2-7	NA	many	CASSLNSYEQYF	TGTGCCAGCAGCTTAAACTCCTACGAGCAGTACTTC
TRBV7-9	15	TRBJ2-5	NA	few	CASSPIYSSLETQYF	TGTGCCAGCAGCCCGATTTACAGCAGCTTAGAGACCCAGTACTTC
TRBV20-1	15	TRBJ2-1	TRBD1	few	CSARTGQGAANEQFF	TGCAGTGCTAGAACCGGACAGGGGGCCGCAAATGAGCAGTTCTTC
TRBV27	16	TRBJ2-1	TRBD2	few	CASSGLAGGPRNEQFF	TGTGCCAGCAGTGGGCTAGCGGGGGGGCCGAGGAATGAGCAGTTCTTC
TRBV7-2	17	TRBJ2-7	NA	few	CASSPLWEDLQSHEQYF	TGTGCCAGCAGCCCCTTATGGGAGGACCTACAGAGCCACGAGCAGTACTTC
TRBV27	13	TRBJ1-1	NA	few	CASSLGSPDEAFF	TGTGCCAGCAGTCTCGGGAGTCCTGATGAAGCTTTCTTT
TRBV7-9	14	TRBJ2-5	NA	few	CASSLGVDTETQYF	TGTGCCAGCAGCTTAGGGGTAGACACGGAGACCCAGTACTTC
TRBV13	19	TRBJ2-7	TRBD2	few	CASSSKAGLAGFLAYEQYF	TGTGCCAGCAGCTCTAAGGCGGGACTAGCGGGATTCTTAGCCTACGAGCAGTACTTC
TRBV7-6	12	TRBJ2-5	NA	few	CASSAREGTQYF	TGTGCCAGCAGCGCTCGAGAGGGGACCCAGTACTTC
TRBV7-9	16	TRBJ2-1	NA	many	CASSLFGGFGRNEQFF	TGTGCCAGCAGCTTATTCGGTGGATTCGGCCGCAATGAGCAGTTCTTC